Listed here are 16 T cell receptor beta chains from one sample, sequenced in a study of blood T cell repertoires in COVID-19. TCRdb's copy holds only in-frame clones and misses some; the assay was immunoSEQ multiplex PCR. The sample holds a few hundred thousand clones; about nine tenths are singletons and the top ten take over 0.95%. Material for sequencing was PBMCs or T cells enriched from blood (not recorded which). Receptors were obtained from a man aged 25 to 40 who had recovered from COVID-19.

This clone was picked up one time. V and J are TRBV7-2 and TRBJ2-7, with TRBD1 matching 7 bases. CDR3 size: 14 residues. The V segment lost 5 bases and the J segment 6 bases; nucleotides outside the gene matches: 10. Germline-derived CDR1 and CDR2 are SGHTA and FQGNSA. The DNA for the CDR3 is TGTGCCAGCAGCCACCGGACAGGATGGGGCGAGCAGTACTTC. This gives the protein CASSHRTGWGEQYF.

The chain uses TRBV27 and TRBJ2-1; TRBD1 might be the D (5 bases). The CDR3 sequence is 14 residues long. Trimming stripped 1 base from V and 6 bases from J, with 10 bases between. Germline CDR1 is MNHEY and CDR2 is SMNVEV (reference sequence). Written as DNA, the CDR3 is TGTGCCAGCAGTTTATTCGACAGTACCAATGAGCAGTTCTTC. Translated: CASSLFDSTNEQFF.

A few counts support this clone. This chain's CDR3 is CAWSRRDSISGNTIYF. CDR3 sequence (DNA): TGTGCCTGGAGTAGGCGGGACAGTATCTCTGGAAACACCATATATTTT. V is TRBV30 and J is TRBJ1-3; TRBD1 agrees at 7 bases. The V segment lost 2 bases and the J segment 0 bases; nucleotides outside the gene matches: 7. The CDR3 has 16 residues. CDR1 and CDR2 (germline): GTSNPN, SVGIG (reference sequence). Looking up the rest from reference TRBV30 and TRBJ1-3 gives the full variable domain: SQTIHQWPATLVQPVGSPLSLECTVEGTSNPNLYWYRQAAGRGLQLLFYSVGIGQISSEVPQNLSASRPQDRQFILSSKKLLLSDSGFYLCAWSRRDSISGNTIYFGEGSWLTVV.

This sequence joins TRBV19 and TRBJ1-4; TRBD1 might be the D (6 bases). The CDR3 totals 15 residues. Germline assignment: CDR1 LNHDA and CDR2 SQIVND (reference sequence). The ends were cut back, 3 bases at V and 4 bases at J, with 12 bases in the middle. CDR3 region: CASSISGEGNEKLFF. The CDR3 DNA reads as TGTGCCAGTAGTATCTCAGGGGAGGGTAATGAAAAACTGTTTTTT.

This clone appeared once. This sequence joins TRBV7-2 and TRBJ2-1; TRBD2 matches at 9 bases. Germline lookup yields CDR1 SGHTA and CDR2 FQGNSA. This CDR3 spans 15 amino acids. The V segment lost 4 bases and the J segment 2 bases; nucleotides outside the gene matches: 3. The CDR3 loop reads CASSSTSGAYNEQFF. CDR3 nucleotide sequence: TGTGCCAGCAGCTCGACTAGCGGTGCCTACAATGAGCAGTTCTTC.

The chain employs TRBV7-8 and TRBJ1-4, with TRBD1 identical over 7 bases. The CDR3 has 15 residues. V shed 2 bases, J shed 4 bases, and the junction held 4 bases outside the gene matches. Germline V lookup: CDR1 SGHVS, CDR2 FQNEAQ. CDR3 nucleotide sequence: TGTGCCAGCAGCTTACGGGGACAGAGTAATGAAAAACTGTTTTTT. The encoded protein is CASSLRGQSNEKLFF.

J is TRBJ1-5 and V is TRBV3-1 (or the pseudogene TRBV3-2), with TRBD1 identical over 7 bases. V shed 2 bases, J shed 4 bases, and the junction held 5 bases outside the gene matches. Germline-derived CDR1 and CDR2 are LGHDT and YNNKEL (reference sequence). This CDR3 is 15 amino acids long. The CDR3 bases are TGTGCCAGCAGCCAAACCGGGACAGATAATCAGCCCCAGCATTTT. Its translation: CASSQTGTDNQPQHF.

The chain employs TRBV30 and TRBJ1-4, with D uncertain. V lost 0 bases, J lost 4 bases, and 15 bases lay in between. This CDR3 is built from 16 residues. The germline V gene encodes CDR1 GTSNPN and CDR2 SVGIG (reference sequence). In nucleotides, the CDR3 is TGTGCCTGGAGTGTAATAGGAGCTTCGGGTAATGAAAAACTGTTTTTT. Protein: CAWSVIGASGNEKLFF. Filled out from reference TRBV30 and TRBJ1-4, the complete variable domain reads SQTIHQWPATLVQPVGSPLSLECTVEGTSNPNLYWYRQAAGRGLQLLFYSVGIGQISSEVPQNLSASRPQDRQFILSSKKLLLSDSGFYLCAWSVIGASGNEKLFFGSGTQLSVL.

The rearrangement uses TRBV19 and TRBJ1-4; TRBD1 might be the D (5 bases). Germline assignment: CDR1 LNHDA and CDR2 SQIVND (reference sequence). This CDR3 spans 15 amino acids. Trimming cost V 5 bases and J 4 bases, with 14 bases left between them. CDR3 sequence (DNA): TGTGCCAGTAGTCCGGGGGACCGATTTAATGAAAAACTGTTTTTT. This gives the protein CASSPGDRFNEKLFF.

In DNA form, the CDR3 reads TGCAGTGCTACCGGAGGTAGTGAGCAGTTCTTC. Protein product: CSATGGSEQFF. V gene TRBV20-1 combines with J gene TRBJ2-1; tentative D call: TRBD2 (5 bases). This CDR3 is built from 11 residues. Trimming took 4 bases from V and 9 from J, leaving 10 bases between them. Germline V gene sequence: CDR1 DFQATT, CDR2 SNEGSKA (reference sequence).

The chain carries TRBV9 and TRBJ2-7, with a possible D match to TRBD1 (5 bases). The CDR3 runs to 17 residues. The ends were cut back, 0 bases at V and 0 bases at J, with 16 bases in the middle. Germline V gene data show CDR1 as SGDLS and CDR2 as YYNGEE. CDR3 nucleotide sequence: TGTGCCAGCAGCGTAGCTGGCGACAGCTATAGCTCCTACGAGCAGTACTTC. This gives the protein CASSVAGDSYSSYEQYF.

The chain combines TRBV19 with TRBJ1-2; 7 bases are a match to TRBD1. Germline V gene sequence: CDR1 LNHDA, CDR2 SQIVND (reference sequence). The ends lost 6 bases at V and 1 base at J; junction bases unmatched: 5. CDR3 length: 14 amino acids. The chain's CDR3 is CASSWTGDNYGYTF. CDR3 in DNA: TGTGCCAGTAGCTGGACAGGAGATAACTATGGCTACACCTTC.

The chain is built from TRBV5-5 and TRBJ2-3; 7 positions match TRBD2. Germline CDR1 reads SGHKS; CDR2 reads YYEKEE (reference sequence). The CDR3 is 17 residues long. V dropped 3 bases and J dropped 4; count of bases not matched to a gene: 14. The CDR3, as DNA: TGTGCCAGCAGCTCCACCTTCAGCGGGGCTAAGTCAGATACGCAGTATTTT. Translated: CASSSTFSGAKSDTQYF.

With regard to this clone: The junction differs from germline at one of its ends, possibly a read error. The chain employs TRBV6-1 and TRBJ1-2, with 7 bases identical to TRBD1. The CDR3 covers 16 residues. Germline CDR1 MNHNS, CDR2 SASEGT. The chain's CDR3 is CASSEAFSAQPRTGSF. The CDR3 bases are TGTGCCAGCAGTGAAGCATTTTCTGCCCAACCACGGACAGGCTCCTTC.

This rearrangement joins TRBV18 to TRBJ2-1; TRBD2 agrees at 9 bases. CDR1 is KGHSH, CDR2 LQKENI, per germline. This CDR3 comprises 14 residues. Trimming took 4 bases from V and 2 from J; bases not matched to a gene: 0. The CDR3 is CASSLAGAYNEQFF. The CDR3 DNA reads TGTGCCAGCTCACTAGCGGGAGCCTACAATGAGCAGTTCTTC.

The V gene is TRBV5-4, the J gene TRBJ2-7; 9 bases line up with TRBD2. V shed 4 bases, J shed 4 bases, and the junction held 6 bases outside the gene matches. CDR3 size: 14 residues. Per germline, CDR1 SGHNT and CDR2 YYREEE (reference sequence). This CDR3 reads CASSLLAGVYEQYF. The DNA of the CDR3 is TGTGCCAGCAGCCTGTTAGCGGGAGTATACGAGCAGTACTTC. Combining the CDR3 with reference TRBV5-4 and TRBJ2-7 gives the whole variable domain ETGVTQSPTHLIKTRGQQVTLRCSSQSGHNTVSWYQQALGQGPQFIFQYYREEENGRGNFPPRFSGLQFPNYSSELNVNALELDDSALYLCASSLLAGVYEQYFGPGTRLTVT.